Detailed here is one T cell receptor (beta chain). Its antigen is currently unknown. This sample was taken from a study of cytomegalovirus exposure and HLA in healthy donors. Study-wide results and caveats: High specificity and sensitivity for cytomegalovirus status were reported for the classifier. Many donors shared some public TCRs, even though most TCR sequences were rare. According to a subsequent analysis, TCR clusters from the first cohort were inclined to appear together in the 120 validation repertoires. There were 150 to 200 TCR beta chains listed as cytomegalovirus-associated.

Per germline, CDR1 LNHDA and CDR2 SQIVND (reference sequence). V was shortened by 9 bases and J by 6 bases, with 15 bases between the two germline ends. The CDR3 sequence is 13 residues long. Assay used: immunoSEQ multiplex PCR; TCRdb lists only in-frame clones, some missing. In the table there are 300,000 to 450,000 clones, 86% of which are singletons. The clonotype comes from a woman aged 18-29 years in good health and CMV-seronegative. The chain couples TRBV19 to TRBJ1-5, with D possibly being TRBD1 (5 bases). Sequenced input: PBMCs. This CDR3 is CASIGGVGQPQHF. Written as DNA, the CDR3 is TGTGCCAGCATCGGGGGGGTGGGTCAGCCCCAGCATTTT.